These 28 T cell receptor beta chains were sequenced from one sample in a study of technical replicates of blood from a few donors. The repertoire was sequenced with immunoSEQ multiplex PCR; TCRdb's copy has only in-frame clones and lacks some. The table lists approximately 78,000 clones, about nine tenths of them singletons. Material for sequencing was T cells isolated from PBMCs. The receptors here all came from a human donor in good health.

The chain uses TRBV2 and TRBJ2-7; 7 bases align to TRBD2. J was trimmed by 2 bases and V by 6 bases; bases with no gene match: 10. Germline lookup yields CDR1 SNHLY and CDR2 FYNNEI. The CDR3 totals 15 residues. The CDR3 loop reads CASSATSSTAYEQYF. The CDR3 DNA sequence: TGTGCCAGCAGCGCGACTAGCTCCACCGCCTACGAGCAGTACTTC.

This chain joins TRBV19 and TRBJ2-7; 9 nucleotides agree with TRBD1. Germline V gives CDR1 LNHDA, CDR2 SQIVND (reference sequence). This CDR3 has 14 amino acids. V lost 11 bases, J lost 4 bases, and 12 bases stayed unmatched. CDR3 protein: CASRVGQGSYEQYF. DNA for the CDR3: TGTGCCTCCCGGGTCGGACAGGGGTCTTACGAGCAGTACTTC.

The chain carries TRBV7-9 and TRBJ2-6; D ambiguous. V lost 3 bases to trimming and J lost 0 bases, with 6 bases between them. Germline V lookup: CDR1 SEHNR, CDR2 FQNEAQ (reference sequence). This CDR3 has 15 residues. The CDR3 protein is CASSFRGSGANVLTF. CDR3 sequence (DNA): TGTGCCAGCAGCTTTAGAGGCTCTGGGGCCAACGTCCTGACTTTC. The whole variable domain, filled in from reference TRBV7-9 and TRBJ2-6, reads DTGVSQNPRHKITKRGQNVTFRCDPISEHNRLYWYRQTLGQGPEFLTYFQNEAQLEKSRLLSDRFSAERPKGSFSTLEIQRTEQGDSAMYLCASSFRGSGANVLTFGAGSRLTVL.

DNA of the CDR3: TGTGCCACCAGCATACGGAGCAAGAACACTGAAGCTTTCTTT. Translation gives CATSIRSKNTEAFF. This chain connects TRBV15 to TRBJ1-1; D is ambiguous. V was cut by 4 bases and J by 1 base, with 10 bases left in between. From germline, CDR1 is LNHNV and CDR2 YYDKDF (reference sequence). The CDR3 loop spans 14 amino acids.

V usage is TRBV12-5 and J usage is TRBJ2-7; D not resolved. V dropped 2 bases and J dropped 3 bases, with 14 bases sitting between them. Germline V gene lookup returns CDR1 LGHNT and CDR2 FRNRAP. The CDR3 totals 15 residues. The CDR3, as DNA: TGTGCTAGTGGTTTGCAGACCACATGGAGCTACGAGCAGTACTTC. Translation: CASGLQTTWSYEQYF. Together with reference TRBV12-5 and TRBJ2-7, the CDR3 gives the full variable domain: DARVTQTPRHKVTEMGQEVTMRCQPILGHNTVFWYRQTMMQGLELLAYFRNRAPLDDSGMPKDRFSAEMPDATLATLKIQPSEPRDSAVYFCASGLQTTWSYEQYFGPGTRLTVT.

The V and J genes are TRBV6-6 and TRBJ2-7, with 8 bases identical to TRBD2. The CDR3 contains 14 residues. In germline, CDR1 is MNHNY, CDR2 SVGAGI (reference sequence). J gave up 5 bases and V 5 bases, and 8 bases lay outside the gene matches. The CDR3 bases are TGTGCCAGCAGTCATACCCCGGGAGGGGACGAGCAGTACTTC. Protein: CASSHTPGGDEQYF.

Comment on this clone: Additional DNA sequences in this sample encode the identical CDR3. J is TRBJ2-7 and V is TRBV5-1; TRBD1 matches 9 bases. Trimming at V came to 2 bases and at J to 1 base, leaving 4 bases not matched to a gene. Germline CDR1 is SGHRS and CDR2 is YFSETQ. This CDR3 spans 15 amino acids. The DNA of the CDR3 is TGCGCCAGCAGCTTCAGACAGGGGGAATCCTACGAGCAGTACTTC. It yields the protein CASSFRQGESYEQYF. The full variable domain, its missing parts supplied by reference TRBV5-1 and TRBJ2-7, is KAGVTQTPRYLIKTRGQQVTLSCSPISGHRSVSWYQQTPGQGLQFLFEYFSETQRNKGNFPGRFSGRQFSNSRSEMNVSTLELGDSALYLCASSFRQGESYEQYFGPGTRLTVT.

The genes are TRBV9 and TRBJ1-2; no definite D call. The CDR3 is 12 amino acids. V was trimmed by 0 bases and J by 6 bases, leaving 6 bases between them. Germline V gene sequence: CDR1 SGDLS, CDR2 YYNGEE. CDR3 DNA sequence: TGTGCCAGCAGCGTAGATAGTGATGGCTACACCTTC. It yields the protein CASSVDSDGYTF.

The count of this clone is one. The genes are TRBV9 and TRBJ1-2; no definite D call. With 4 bases removed from V and 6 bases from J, the gap between germline ends came to 13 bases. CDR3 length equals 13 residues. Germline CDR1 is SGDLS and CDR2 is YYNGEE. The CDR3 DNA reads TGTGCCAGCAGCATCAGTCTAGGTGATGGCTACACCTTC. Translating it yields CASSISLGDGYTF.

This chain links TRBV5-1 with TRBJ1-1; no reliable D call. CDR3 length equals 14 residues. V was pared by 0 bases and J by 3 bases, with 9 bases between. The germline gives CDR1 SGHRS, CDR2 YFSETQ. The CDR3 loop reads CASSLVLEDTEAFF. CDR3 nucleotide sequence: TGCGCCAGCAGCTTGGTGTTGGAGGACACTGAAGCTTTCTTT.

The chain couples TRBV7-6 to TRBJ2-7; the match to TRBD2 covers 10 bases. The germline gives CDR1 SGHVS, CDR2 FNYEAQ. This CDR3 is built from 15 residues. Trimming took 5 bases from V and 3 from J; bases not matched to a gene: 7. The CDR3 DNA is TGTGCCAGCAGCAGAGGGACTAGCGCCTTCTACGAGCAGTACTTC. Its protein is CASSRGTSAFYEQYF.

The chain combines TRBV5-1 with TRBJ2-1, with a tentative D call TRBD2 (6 bases). This CDR3 has 16 amino acids. The germline V gene encodes CDR1 SGHRS and CDR2 YFSETQ. V was shortened by 2 bases and J by 8 bases, with 20 bases between the two germline ends. Written as DNA, the CDR3 is TGCGCCAGCAGCTTCTATTCAACCCCGGGGGTCCATGAGCAGTTCTTC. Translation: CASSFYSTPGVHEQFF.

The V gene is TRBV19, the J gene TRBJ1-2, with D maybe TRBD1 (6 bases). The V and J ends lost 3 bases and 0 bases respectively, with 14 bases between them. The CDR3 sequence is 16 residues long. Germline V gene sequence: CDR1 LNHDA, CDR2 SQIVND (reference sequence). The CDR3 here is CASSMARGHANYGYTF. DNA for the CDR3: TGTGCCAGTAGTATGGCCCGGGGACACGCTAACTATGGCTACACCTTC.

This chain links TRBV15 with TRBJ1-2, with TRBD1 identical over 7 bases. This CDR3 is built from 16 residues. J lost 3 bases, V lost 3 bases, and 10 bases had no gene match. The germline gives CDR1 LNHNV, CDR2 YYDKDF (reference sequence). CDR3 amino acids: CATSSLRHTGDYGYTF. The CDR3 DNA is TGTGCCACCAGCAGCCTGCGACACACAGGGGACTATGGCTACACCTTC.

This chain uses TRBV27 with TRBJ1-1, with TRBD1 matching over 10 bases. The length of the CDR3 is 16 residues. V lost 5 bases and J lost 2; bases outside the gene matches: 8. In germline, CDR1 is MNHEY, CDR2 SMNVEV (reference sequence). The CDR3 DNA is TGTGCCAGCAGTCCGGACAGGGGGTTTTTTAACACTGAAGCTTTCTTT. This sequence encodes CASSPDRGFFNTEAFF.

V and J are TRBV25-1 and TRBJ2-2; D possibly corresponds to TRBD1 (5 bases). Germline CDR1 MGHDK, CDR2 SYGVNS. Trimming left V 7 bases short and J 8 bases short, with 14 bases between. The CDR3 length is 13 residues. The CDR3 sequence: CASTEGVAGELFF. For the CDR3, the DNA is TGTGCCAGCACCGAAGGGGTTGCAGGGGAGCTGTTTTTT.

The sample holds one count of this clone. The chain combines TRBV30 with TRBJ2-2, with D maybe TRBD2 (7 bases). Trimming cost V 5 bases and J 7 bases, with 17 bases left between them. The CDR3 spans 14 residues. CDR1 GTSNPN and CDR2 SVGIG come from the germline V gene (reference sequence). The CDR3, as DNA: TGTGCCTGGGATAGAGGGGGGGCATACGGGGAGCTGTTTTTT. It is translated as CAWDRGGAYGELFF.

V gene TRBV6-5 combines with J gene TRBJ2-2; D is undetermined. The ends were cut back, 0 bases at V and 6 bases at J, with 5 bases in the middle. There are 13 residues in the CDR3. Germline-derived CDR1 and CDR2 are MNHEY and SVGAGI. CDR3 coding DNA: TGTGCCAGCAGTTACTCCCCAGCCGGGGAGCTGTTTTTT. It translates to CASSYSPAGELFF.

This clone is medium-sized (0.01 to 0.1%) within its sample. The genes are TRBV2 and TRBJ2-7; TRBD2 agrees at 8 bases. This CDR3 is 14 amino acids long. Looked up from germline, CDR1 is SNHLY and CDR2 is FYNNEI. The J segment lost 2 bases and the V segment lost 7 bases, leaving 7 bases of the junction unmatched. The CDR3 here is CASMGLAGPYEQYF. The DNA of the CDR3 is TGTGCCAGCATGGGGCTAGCGGGTCCCTACGAGCAGTACTTC.

The chain links TRBV11-1 to TRBJ1-1; no definite D call. Per germline, CDR1 SGHAT and CDR2 FQDESV (reference sequence). Trimming took off 1 base at V and 1 base at J, with 10 bases between the two ends. The CDR3 covers 15 residues. CDR3 DNA sequence: TGTGCCAGCAGCTTAGGAGGAGATAGGAACACTGAAGCTTTCTTT. Its protein product is CASSLGGDRNTEAFF.

V is TRBV28 and J is TRBJ1-5; tentatively, D is TRBD1 (5 bases). Germline assignment: CDR1 MDHEN and CDR2 SYDVKM. The CDR3 length is 15 residues. V lost 2 bases to trimming and J lost 11 bases, with 19 bases between them. This CDR3 is CASSLRGGVSRAQHF. CDR3 sequence (DNA): TGTGCCAGCAGTTTAAGGGGAGGGGTTTCGCGGGCCCAGCATTTT.

The chain joins TRBV27 to TRBJ2-1, with 9 bases fitting TRBD2. The CDR3 extends over 16 amino acids. CDR1 MNHEY and CDR2 SMNVEV come from the germline V gene (reference sequence). J gave up 5 bases and V 8 bases, and 13 bases lay outside the gene matches. The CDR3 protein is CASVSLAGGFNNEQFF. The CDR3 nucleotides are TGTGCCAGCGTCTCCCTGGCGGGGGGGTTTAACAATGAGCAGTTCTTC.

The chain employs TRBV9 and TRBJ2-7; a weak D match, TRBD2 (6 bases). V lost 4 bases to trimming and J lost 6 bases, with 20 bases between them. The CDR3 is 15 amino acids. Germline assignment: CDR1 SGDLS and CDR2 YYNGEE. CDR3 in amino acids: CASSPHLGDWSEQYF. The CDR3 nucleotides read TGTGCCAGCAGCCCACACTTGGGGGACTGGTCCGAGCAGTACTTC.

V usage is TRBV6-5 and J usage is TRBJ2-1; TRBD2 agrees at 7 bases. The CDR3 is made up of 14 amino acids. Germline V gives CDR1 MNHEY, CDR2 SVGAGI. V was clipped by 0 bases and J by 8 bases; unmatched bases: 4. The CDR3 bases are TGTGCCAGCAGTTACTCGAGTAGCGGGTATGAGCAGTTCTTC. Its translation is CASSYSSSGYEQFF.

This rearrangement joins TRBV19 to TRBJ1-1; 10 bases match TRBD1. Looked up from germline, CDR1 is LNHDA and CDR2 is SQIVND (reference sequence). This CDR3 is built from 15 residues. The trim removed 6 bases at V and 3 bases at J, leaving 7 bases unmatched. CDR3 DNA: TGTGCCAGTAGGGAGACAGGGGGCTCATACACTGAAGCTTTCTTT. Translating gives CASRETGGSYTEAFF.

The chain recombines TRBV18 with TRBJ1-1, with unresolved D. V was pared by 4 bases and J by 0 bases, with 3 bases between. Germline V lookup: CDR1 KGHSH, CDR2 LQKENI. This CDR3 has 12 residues. CDR3 sequence (DNA): TGTGCCAGCTCACTCGTGAACACTGAAGCTTTCTTT. Residues: CASSLVNTEAFF. The variable domain in full, with the rest retrieved from reference TRBV18 and TRBJ1-1, is NAGVMQNPRHLVRRRGQEARLRCSPMKGHSHVYWYRQLPEEGLKFMVYLQKENIIDESGMPKERFSAEFPKEGPSILRIQQVVRGDSAAYFCASSLVNTEAFFGQGTRLTVV.

This chain joins TRBV7-8 and TRBJ2-4; D might be TRBD1 (6 bases). The V end lost 5 bases, the J end lost 2 bases, and 16 bases lay between the germline ends. The CDR3 is 16 amino acids. Germline V gene data show CDR1 as SGHVS and CDR2 as FQNEAQ. CDR3 coding DNA: TGTGCCAGCAGCGGAAGAATCAGGGGTACCAAAAACATTCAGTACTTC. Translating it yields CASSGRIRGTKNIQYF.

This chain links TRBV10-3 with TRBJ2-7, with 7 positions matching TRBD1. The V and J ends lost 6 bases and 2 bases, in that order; junction bases with no gene match: 10. Germline V CDR1 and CDR2: ENHRY, SYGVKD. There are 15 residues in the CDR3. CDR3 coding DNA: TGTGCCATCAGCGAGAGACAGGGAGAAACCTACGAGCAGTACTTC. Its translation: CAISERQGETYEQYF.